This T cell receptor beta chain stems from a study of T-cell reconstitution after alpha-beta-depleted transplantation in children. Germline values: CDR1 LGHDT, CDR2 YNNKEL (reference sequence). This CDR3 region has 14 residues. V lost 0 bases to trimming and J lost 5 bases; unmatched junction nucleotides: 4. At least ten counts were recorded for this clonotype. Unique molecular identifiers tagged the TCRbeta library. MiXCR, applied by TCRdb to the PCR reads, yields one record per CDR3 protein. The sample records approximately 640,000 distinct CDR3 sequences, 15% to 20% being singletons. Sequenced material: PBMCs from the stem cell graft donor, taken from the stem cell graft. This clonotype was sampled from a human donor who donated a stem cell graft to a child with acute myeloid leukemia. The genes are TRBV3-1 and TRBJ2-7; 7 bases match TRBD2. The CDR3 region is CASSQDGLVDEQYF. The CDR3 nucleotides are TGTGCCAGCAGCCAAGACGGACTAGTAGACGAGCAGTACTTC.